The rows below give T cell receptor beta chains drawn from one sample of a study of molecular identifiers for immune sequencing clone quantification. TCRdb re-analysed the PCR reads in MiXCR, keeping a single row per CDR3 protein. The table lists more than 250,000 distinct CDR3 sequences, about 22% of them singletons. The sample comprised naive CD8+ T cells from blood, with Jurkat cell RNA spiked in. These receptors all come from a human donor in good health. Some libraries in this study had Jurkat cell RNA spiked in. CDR3s include the opening cysteine and the closing phenylalanine or tryptophan. A D gene is named only where the DNA matches it firmly. Clone size, where shown, is once, few, many, or a class for clones that have expanded.

D gene	J gene	clone size	V gene	CDR3 protein	CDR3 DNA
NA	TRBJ2-4	many	TRBV19	CASSIATRGSKNIQYF	TGTGCCAGTAGTATAGCGACGAGGGGTTCCAAAAACATTCAGTACTTC
NA	TRBJ2-1	NA	TRBV6-5	CVSSQRGGEQFF	TGTGTCAGCAGCCAAAGAGGGGGTGAGCAGTTCTTC
TRBD2	TRBJ2-5	NA	TRBV12-3/TRBV12-4	CASSSPGLGQETQHF	TGTGCCAGCAGTTCTCCGGGACTAGGCCAAGAGACCCAGCACTTC
TRBD1	TRBJ2-7	many	TRBV7-2	CASSGTEVRYEQYF	TGTGCCAGCAGTGGGACAGAAGTTCGCTACGAGCAGTACTTC
TRBD2	TRBJ2-5	many	TRBV12-3/TRBV12-4	CASSFTTSGRGGTETQYF	TGTGCCAGCAGTTTCACGACTAGCGGGAGAGGTGGGACAGAGACCCAGTACTTC
TRBD1	TRBJ2-1	many	TRBV27	CASSFTGVNEQFF	TGTGCCAGCAGTTTTACAGGGGTAAATGAGCAGTTCTTC
NA	TRBJ1-1	many	TRBV12-3/TRBV12-4	CASSFPTGGATEAFF	TGTGCCAGCAGTTTCCCCACGGGGGGAGCCACTGAAGCTTTCTTT
NA	TRBJ1-1	many	TRBV7-9	CASSYNRLNTEAFF	TGTGCCAGCAGCTACAACAGATTGAACACTGAAGCTTTCTTT
NA	TRBJ2-7	many	TRBV12-3/TRBV12-4	CASRASGVSYEQYF	TGTGCCAGCAGGGCTTCCGGGGTTTCTTACGAGCAGTACTTC
NA	TRBJ2-7	many	TRBV7-6	CASSLDWGSYEQYF	TGTGCCAGCAGCTTAGATTGGGGTTCCTACGAGCAGTACTTC
TRBD2	TRBJ2-7	many	TRBV6-5	CASSPLAGGNSYEQYF	TGTGCCAGCAGCCCACTTGCGGGGGGCAATAGCTACGAGCAGTACTTC
NA	TRBJ2-5	many	TRBV2	CASRDFQETQYF	TGTGCCAGCAGGGACTTCCAAGAGACCCAGTACTTC
TRBD1	TRBJ1-4	many	TRBV20-1	CSALTGGYEKLFF	TGCAGTGCCTTGACAGGGGGGTATGAAAAACTGTTTTTT
NA	TRBJ2-3	NA	TRBV7-6	CASSLGDGQRTDTQYF	TGTGCCAGCAGCTTAGGGGACGGCCAGCGCACAGATACGCAGTATTTT
NA	TRBJ2-7	many	TRBV12-5	CASGLFPDGSSYEQYF	TGTGCTAGTGGTTTGTTTCCCGACGGGAGTTCCTACGAGCAGTACTTC
TRBD1	TRBJ2-7	many	TRBV4-3	CASSQDGRGYEQYF	TGCGCCAGCAGCCAAGACGGCAGGGGGTACGAGCAGTACTTC
NA	TRBJ1-4	few	TRBV12-3/TRBV12-4	CASSLVHIEEKLFF	TGTGCCAGCAGTTTAGTCCATATTGAGGAAAAACTGTTTTTT
NA	TRBJ1-1	few	TRBV12-3/TRBV12-4	CASSFKGGAGTEAFF	TGTGCCAGCAGTTTTAAGGGGGGCGCGGGGACTGAAGCTTTCTTT